Each of the 21 T cell receptor beta chains below was sequenced from the same sample in a study of cytomegalovirus exposure and HLA in healthy donors (dated by TCRdb to about 2017). The library relied on the immunoSEQ multiplex PCR assay. This is the immuneACCESS table as TCRdb keeps it, with only in-frame sequences that have V and J called. A part of the clones is gone; compared with another copy, unresolved V genes explain less than half, and the rest is unexplained. Counted in this sample were roughly 140,000 clones; around nine tenths of them appeared once. About 3% of the sample goes to the ten largest clones. The sequenced sample was PBMCs. The receptors stem from a woman aged 18 to 35 in good health and CMV-seropositive.

The V and J genes are TRBV2 and TRBJ1-5; possibly TRBD1 for D (6 bases). Trimming removed 8 bases from V and 1 base from J, with 12 bases in between. The CDR3 contains 14 residues. CDR1 is SNHLY, CDR2 FYNNEI, per germline. CDR3: CASGGRRSNQPQHF. The CDR3 nucleotides read TGTGCCAGCGGGGGCCGGCGGAGCAATCAGCCCCAGCATTTT.

The CDR3: CASSVAQVSGEQFF. Written as DNA, the CDR3 is TGTGCCAGCAGCGTAGCTCAAGTCTCCGGTGAGCAGTTCTTC. V is TRBV9 and J is TRBJ2-1, with D unclear. Trimming pared 0 bases from V and 9 bases from J, leaving 13 bases between. CDR1 and CDR2 (germline): SGDLS, YYNGEE. CDR3 size: 14 residues. Complete variable domain (other parts from reference TRBV9 and TRBJ2-1): DSGVTQTPKHLITATGQRVTLRCSPRSGDLSVYWYQQSLDQGLQFLIQYYNGEERAKGNILERFSAQQFPDLHSELNLSSLELGDSALYFCASSVAQVSGEQFFGPGTRLTVL.

The V call is TRBV29-1, the J call TRBJ2-7, with D possibly being TRBD2 (7 bases). CDR1 is SQVTM, CDR2 ANQGSEA, per germline. V was cut by 6 bases and J by 2 bases, with 17 bases left in between. The CDR3 spans 14 residues. CDR3 region: CSVKGGEVAYEQYF. Written as DNA, the CDR3 is TGCAGCGTAAAAGGGGGGGAGGTAGCCTACGAGCAGTACTTC.

For this clone: Other nucleotide sequences from this sample produce the same CDR3. This chain joins TRBV4-1 and TRBJ1-2; 8 bases map to TRBD1. Unmatched junction bases numbered 6, after V lost 1 base and J lost 2 bases. The CDR3 spans 16 residues. Looked up from germline, CDR1 is MGHRA and CDR2 is YSYEKL. The CDR3 sequence is CASSQGPGQGNYGYTF. CDR3 nucleotides: TGCGCCAGCAGCCAAGGGCCCGGACAGGGCAACTATGGCTACACCTTC.

This rearrangement joins TRBV4-2 to TRBJ2-5; 7 bases are shared with TRBD2. J was trimmed by 4 bases and V by 1 base; bases with no gene match: 6. The CDR3 covers 15 residues. Per the germline V gene, CDR1 is LGHNA and CDR2 is YNFKEQ. Here the CDR3 reads CASSQVAGVAETQYF. The DNA of the CDR3 is TGTGCCAGCAGCCAAGTGGCGGGAGTGGCAGAGACCCAGTACTTC.

The V gene is TRBV4-3, the J gene TRBJ1-2; D gene uncertain. CDR1 and CDR2 (germline): LGHNA, YSLEER. V was shortened by 2 bases and J by 8 bases, with 12 bases between the two germline ends. The CDR3 is 13 amino acids. CDR3 loop: CASSQRTSSGYTF. The CDR3 coding sequence is TGCGCCAGCAGCCAAAGGACGTCTAGCGGCTACACCTTC.

The chain employs TRBV30 and TRBJ2-1; the match to TRBD2 covers 7 bases. The germline CDR1 and CDR2 sequences are GTSNPN and SVGIG (reference sequence). The CDR3 totals 14 residues. J was trimmed by 4 bases and V by 2 bases; bases with no gene match: 5. CDR3 amino acids: CAWSSSGMYNEQFF. The CDR3 DNA follows: TGTGCCTGGAGTTCGAGCGGGATGTACAATGAGCAGTTCTTC.

The chain employs TRBV5-1 and TRBJ1-3; tentative D call: TRBD1 (5 bases). The CDR3 has 15 residues. The germline V gene has CDR1 SGHRS and CDR2 YFSETQ. Trimming removed 6 bases at V and 4 bases at J, with 17 bases between. CDR3 nucleotides: TGCGCCAGCACTGATAATCAGGGTGCAGGAAACACCATATATTTT. As protein: CASTDNQGAGNTIYF.

Comments on this clone: Additional DNA sequences in this sample encode the identical CDR3. The CDR3, as DNA: TGTGCCAGCAGCTTAGGGGCCAATCAGCCCCAGCATTTT. Amino acids: CASSLGANQPQHF. This chain links TRBV7-2 with TRBJ1-5; D gene uncertain. Germline lookup yields CDR1 SGHTA and CDR2 FQGNSA. This CDR3 is built from 13 residues. V lost 1 base, J lost 3 bases, and 4 bases lay in between.

In this sample, this clone turned up once. The V gene is TRBV19, the J gene TRBJ2-3, with a possible D match to TRBD2 (6 bases). Per the germline V gene, CDR1 is LNHDA and CDR2 is SQIVND (reference sequence). This CDR3 spans 12 amino acids. V lost 7 bases, J lost 2 bases, and 7 bases lay in between. The CDR3 reads CASTRDTDTQYF. In nucleotides, the CDR3 is TGTGCCAGTACGCGGGACACAGATACGCAGTATTTT.

The chain couples TRBV11-3 to TRBJ2-7, with 7 bases matching TRBD2. With V trimmed by 7 bases and J by 1 base, 7 bases remained unmatched. The CDR3 covers 14 residues. In germline, CDR1 is SGHNT, CDR2 YENEEA. The CDR3 region has the DNA TGTGCCAGCAACCACGCGGGAGATTCCTACGAGCAGTACTTC. It codes for CASNHAGDSYEQYF.

The chain carries TRBV10-1 and TRBJ1-3; the match to TRBD1 covers 10 bases. CDR1 WNHNN and CDR2 SYGVQD come from the germline V gene (reference sequence). Unmatched junction bases numbered 4, after V lost 1 base and J lost 4 bases. The CDR3 contains 16 residues. The CDR3 coding sequence is TGCGCCAGCAGTGAGTACGGGACAGGGGCAGGAAACACCATATATTTT. This codes for CASSEYGTGAGNTIYF.

The chain recombines TRBV19 with TRBJ1-1; D gene ambiguous. V dropped 4 bases and J dropped 3 bases, with 15 bases sitting between them. Germline V lookup: CDR1 LNHDA, CDR2 SQIVND (reference sequence). This CDR3 has 15 amino acids. The CDR3 sequence: CASSRADELDTEAFF. DNA for the CDR3: TGTGCCAGTAGTAGGGCAGATGAACTTGACACTGAAGCTTTCTTT. The full variable domain, its missing parts supplied by reference TRBV19 and TRBJ1-1, is DGGITQSPKYLFRKEGQNVTLSCEQNLNHDAMYWYRQDPGQGLRLIYYSQIVNDFQKGDIAEGYSVSREKKESFPLTVTSAQKNPTAFYLCASSRADELDTEAFFGQGTRLTVV.

This clone was counted a few times. The chain has TRBV25-1 and TRBJ1-1, with unresolved D. The germline CDR1 and CDR2 sequences are MGHDK and SYGVNS. V lost 5 bases to trimming and J lost 2 bases, with 9 bases between them. CDR3 length: 13 residues. CDR3 coding DNA: TGTGCCAGCAGTCCCAGGCGTAACACTGAAGCTTTCTTT. Its protein is CASSPRRNTEAFF. Looking up the rest from reference TRBV25-1 and TRBJ1-1 gives the full variable domain: EADIYQTPRYLVIGTGKKITLECSQTMGHDKMYWYQQDPGMELHLIHYSYGVNSTEKGDLSSESTVSRIRTEHFPLTLESARPSHTSQYLCASSPRRNTEAFFGQGTRLTVV.

This sequence joins TRBV6-1 and TRBJ2-5; D gene ambiguous. CDR1 is MNHNS and CDR2 is SASEGT in the germline V gene. V was shortened by 5 bases and J by 0 bases, with 10 bases between the two germline ends. The CDR3 spans 14 residues. Written as DNA, the CDR3 is TGTGCCAGCAGTTCTAGACCGGACCAAGAGACCCAGTACTTC. Translated: CASSSRPDQETQYF.

V is TRBV11-2 and J is TRBJ2-5, with 7 bases aligning to TRBD2. J lost 7 bases, V lost 1 base, and 3 bases had no gene match. The CDR3 is made up of 13 amino acids. Germline V gives CDR1 SGHAT, CDR2 FQNNGV. CDR3 nucleotides: TGTGCCAGCAGCTTAGCGGGAGGTGCGACCCAGTACTTC. Its translation: CASSLAGGATQYF.

This chain connects TRBV7-8 to TRBJ2-7; TRBD2 aligns across 8 bases. Trimming at V came to 4 bases and at J to 1 base, leaving 6 bases not matched to a gene. The CDR3 contains 15 residues. Germline CDR1 and CDR2: SGHVS and FQNEAQ. In nucleotides, the CDR3 is TGTGCCAGCAGCTCCAGCGGGAGAGGGTCCTACGAGCAGTACTTC. This translates into CASSSSGRGSYEQYF.

The chain joins TRBV9 to TRBJ1-1, with 7 bases that match TRBD1. The CDR3 extends over 14 amino acids. CDR1 is SGDLS, CDR2 YYNGEE, per germline. The ends lost 1 base at V and 4 bases at J; junction bases unmatched: 4. CDR3 bases: TGTGCCAGCAGCGTATACCCAGGGGGCACTGAAGCTTTCTTT. It is translated as CASSVYPGGTEAFF.

The V gene is TRBV7-9, the J gene TRBJ1-1, with 8 bases fitting TRBD1. V gave up 6 bases and J gave up 1 base; unmatched junction bases: 4. From germline, CDR1 is SEHNR and CDR2 FQNEAQ (reference sequence). The CDR3 is 14 residues long. CDR3 region: CASRFDRGNTEAFF. The CDR3 nucleotides are TGTGCCAGCAGGTTCGACAGGGGGAACACTGAAGCTTTCTTT.

This clone was counted once. The chain uses TRBV30 and TRBJ2-3, with 9 nucleotides matching TRBD1. CDR1 GTSNPN and CDR2 SVGIG come from the germline V gene (reference sequence). The CDR3 has 10 residues. V was clipped by 8 bases and J by 13 bases; unmatched bases: 7. The CDR3 DNA is TGTGCCATGGACAGGGGCCCAAAGTATTTT. Translating it yields CAMDRGPKYF.

J is TRBJ2-7 and V is TRBV11-3; 7 bases agree with TRBD1. Germline V gene data show CDR1 as SGHNT and CDR2 as YENEEA. Trimming cost V 5 bases and J 7 bases; bases outside gene matches: 8. There are 13 residues in the CDR3. CDR3 DNA sequence: TGTGCCAGCAGCCCGAGACAGGGTTGGGAGCAGTACTTC. Encoded protein: CASSPRQGWEQYF.